The 26 T cell receptor beta chains presented below share a single source sample, sequenced in a study of tumor-infiltrating lymphocytes in primary liver carcinoma. Starting material of 500 ng total RNA yielded TCR beta cDNA via a constant-region primer. Slightly modified ARM-PCR served as the procedure for the TCR beta libraries. These libraries came from three rounds of nested multiplex PCR. The first two PCR rounds used TRBV1-TRBV30 forward primers with a C-beta reverse primer, 10 cycles each. TCRdb reprocessed the multiplex PCR reads via MiXCR and lists one record per CDR3 protein. Here the sample spans 50,000 to 70,000 distinct CDR3 sequences, around 64% being singletons. Both RNA and DNA were isolated together from about 20-30 mg of bulk tissue that had not been sorted. The sequenced sample consisted of liver tumor tissue from sampling region 2. As for subset: tumor region T2, inferior pole. The source of these receptors is a man between 40 and 49 years old with primary liver carcinoma and hepatitis B virus infection.

Worth noting for this clonotype: No conserved phenylalanine or tryptophan ends this CDR3, so it is likely a read error. The CDR3 nucleotides are TGTGCCAGCAGCTCGACGGATTCCGGGGAGCTGTTTCTT. This codes for CASSSTDSGELFL. V is TRBV11-2 and J is TRBJ2-2; no firm D call. Germline values: CDR1 SGHAT, CDR2 FQNNGV. This CDR3 is built from 13 residues. V lost 4 bases and J lost 6, with 9 bases in between.

This clonotype was seen ten or more times. The chain is built from TRBV28 and TRBJ1-1; D call uncertain. V shed 1 base and J shed 0 bases, with 6 bases lying between them. This CDR3 spans 14 amino acids. The V gene's germline CDR1 is MDHEN and CDR2 SYDVKM. The CDR3: CASSLYGLNTEAFF. The DNA of the CDR3 is TGTGCCAGCAGTTTATACGGACTGAACACTGAAGCTTTCTTT. Based on the CDR3 plus reference TRBV28 and TRBJ1-1, the full variable domain is DVKVTQSSRYLVKRTGEKVFLECVQDMDHENMFWYRQDPGLGLRLIYFSYDVKMKEKGDIPEGYSVSREKKERFSLILESASTNQTSMYLCASSLYGLNTEAFFGQGTRLTVV.

This clonotype was picked up many times. V and J are TRBV5-1 and TRBJ2-5; possible D gene TRBD2, 5 bases. Germline V CDR1 and CDR2: SGHRS, YFSETQ. This CDR3 is built from 13 residues. The CDR3 here is CASVRTPQETQYF. CDR3 coding DNA: TGCGCAAGCGTCCGGACTCCCCAAGAGACCCAGTACTTC.

About this clonotype: At one end, the junction sequence differs from germline, possibly due to a read error. The V and J genes are TRBV5-6 and TRBJ2-1; the D is unclear. The CDR3 spans 12 residues. Germline V lookup: CDR1 SGHDT, CDR2 YYEEEE. The CDR3 DNA sequence: TGTGTCAACAGCTTGGAAGGAGATGAACAGTTCTTC. Translating it yields CVNSLEGDEQFF. The entire variable domain, with the rest obtained from reference TRBV5-6 and TRBJ2-1, is as follows: DAGVTQSPTHLIKTRGQQVTLRCSPKSGHDTVSWYQQALGQGPQFIFQYYEEEERQRGNFPDRFSGHQFPNYSSELNVNALLLGDSALYLCVNSLEGDEQFFGPGTRLTVL.

Concerning this clonotype: The CDR3 does not end in the conserved phenylalanine or tryptophan, so this is likely a read error. This rearrangement joins TRBV6-1 to TRBJ2-1; 12 nucleotides agree with TRBD2. V dropped 7 bases and J dropped 6; count of bases not matched to a gene: 7. Germline V CDR1 and CDR2: MNHNS, SASEGT. The CDR3 runs 15 residues. CDR3 region: CASKDRLAGANEQFL. The CDR3 nucleotides are TGTGCCAGCAAAGACAGACTAGCGGGAGCCAATGAGCAGTTCCTC.

V and J are TRBV11-2 and TRBJ1-1; D gene uncertain. Germline CDR1 reads SGHAT; CDR2 reads FQNNGV. This CDR3 region has 12 residues. The CDR3 is CVSSRPTPEAFF. The CDR3 DNA reads TGTGTAAGCAGCCGTCCTACGCCCGAAGCTTTCTTT.

A word on this clonotype: A much more abundant neighbour one base away suggests this may be a read error. V usage is TRBV10-2 and J usage is TRBJ1-2; D is unresolved. The CDR3 totals 13 residues. Per germline, CDR1 WSHSY and CDR2 SAAADI. CDR3 residues: CASSFLKDYGYNF. The CDR3 DNA is TGCGCCAGCAGTTTCCTAAAGGACTATGGCTACAACTTC.

On this clonotype itself: No conserved phenylalanine or tryptophan is present at the end of the CDR3, so a read error is the likely explanation. The chain joins TRBV29-1 to TRBJ2-7, with D maybe TRBD1 (5 bases). This CDR3 is 11 amino acids long. Germline V gives CDR1 SQVTM, CDR2 ANQGSEA. The ends were cut back, 7 bases at V and 7 bases at J, with 14 bases in the middle. The DNA for the CDR3 is TGCAGCGCAGGGTTCCACTATGAGCAGTACCTC. The encoded protein is CSAGFHYEQYL.

In its sample, this clonotype was seen many times. The chain uses TRBV10-1 and TRBJ2-3; possibly TRBD1 for D (6 bases). Trimming took off 2 bases at V and 6 bases at J, with 12 bases between the two ends. Germline CDR1 reads WNHNN; CDR2 reads SYGVQD (reference sequence). This CDR3 is 14 amino acids long. This CDR3 is CASSEQGSRDTQYF. The DNA of the CDR3 is TGCGCCAGCAGTGAGCAGGGGAGCAGGGATACGCAGTATTTT.

Sample share makes this clonotype medium-sized (0.01 to 0.1%). At one boundary the junction diverges from the germline segment, which might be a read error. The chain carries TRBV29-1 and TRBJ2-7, with D perhaps TRBD1 (6 bases). The CDR3 loop spans 13 amino acids. Germline CDR1 and CDR2: SQVTM and ANQGSEA. The CDR3 DNA follows: TGCAGCGTAGAAGACAGGCGCCACGACGGGCAGTACTTC. It specifies CSVEDRRHDGQYF.

Of note for this clonotype: A single base separates this from a much larger clone, so it may be a read error. This chain uses TRBV6-5 with TRBJ2-7, with 8 bases aligning to TRBD2. V was clipped by 6 bases and J by 2 bases; unmatched bases: 15. This CDR3 is built from 17 residues. Germline V gene lookup returns CDR1 MNHEY and CDR2 SVGAGI. In nucleotides, the CDR3 is TGTGCCAGCAGGGCATTGACTAGCGTGAGACTAACCTACGAGCAGTACTTC. Protein product: CASRALTSVRLTYEQYF.

Details on this clonotype: Germline and junction disagree at one end, which may indicate a read error. V is TRBV5-4 and J is TRBJ2-2, with 8 bases that match TRBD2. The length of the CDR3 is 16 residues. Germline V gives CDR1 SGHNT, CDR2 YYREEE (reference sequence). The CDR3 reads CDSSAGLGANTGELLF. The CDR3 DNA reads TGTGACAGCAGCGCGGGACTAGGGGCGAACACCGGGGAGCTGTTGTTT.

Regarding this clonotype: The CDR3 does not end in the conserved phenylalanine or tryptophan, so this is likely a read error. The chain employs TRBV6-5 and TRBJ1-1; 7 bases are shared with TRBD1. This CDR3 is 13 amino acids long. The J segment lost 5 bases and the V segment lost 7 bases, leaving 7 bases of the junction unmatched. The germline V gene has CDR1 MNHEY and CDR2 SVGAGI. The CDR3 DNA sequence: TGTGCCAGCAATCAACAGGGGTCAACTGAAGCTTTCTCT. It translates to CASNQQGSTEAFS.

Comments on this clonotype: The junction shows a germline mismatch at one end, possibly a read error. The chain recombines TRBV4-2 with TRBJ1-2; unclear D gene. Germline loops: CDR1 LGHNA, CDR2 YNFKEQ. The CDR3 loop spans 15 amino acids. The CDR3 DNA sequence: TGTGCCAGCAGCCAAGATGTCCAGGATACCTATGCCTACACCTTC. It codes for CASSQDVQDTYAYTF.

This clonotype was observed once. Germline is not matched at one junction end, which may reflect a read error. This chain connects TRBV11-2 to TRBJ2-2; D ambiguous. Germline loops: CDR1 SGHAT, CDR2 FQNNGV. CDR3 size: 14 residues. In nucleotides, the CDR3 is TGTGCCAGCTGCTTAAACGCGAACACCGGGGAGCTGTTTTTT. This translates into CASCLNANTGELFF.

With respect to this clonotype: The final CDR3 position lacks the conserved phenylalanine or tryptophan, pointing to a likely read error. This rearrangement joins TRBV7-3 to TRBJ2-7; 7 bases are a match to TRBD2. The trim removed 7 bases at V and 3 bases at J, leaving 9 bases unmatched. CDR1 SGHTA and CDR2 FQGTGA come from the germline V gene. The CDR3 spans 14 residues. The CDR3 bases are TGTGCCAGCAACTTGGGCGGGAGTGGCTACGAGCAGTACCTC. Amino acid sequence: CASNLGGSGYEQYL.

As regards this clonotype: Sequence at one end of the junction differs from germline and may be a read error. The V gene is TRBV5-4, the J gene TRBJ1-1; TRBD1 is a possible D gene (5 bases). This CDR3 is 13 amino acids long. Germline-derived CDR1 and CDR2 are SGHNT and YYREEE (reference sequence). For the CDR3, the DNA is TGTGCCGGCAGCTTGTCAGGGAGGGAGGAAGCTTTCTTT. Translating it yields CAGSLSGREEAFF.

Comments on this clonotype: As the CDR3 is not closed by the conserved phenylalanine or tryptophan, this likely results from a read error. The chain has TRBV29-1 and TRBJ1-1; D gene uncertain. Germline values: CDR1 SQVTM, CDR2 ANQGSEA. The CDR3 is 14 amino acids. The CDR3 region is CSVEAEGFFPDAFL. CDR3 coding DNA: TGCAGCGTTGAAGCCGAAGGGTTTTTCCCTGACGCTTTCCTT.

A note on this clonotype: The germline gene is not matched at one end of the junction; a read error may be the cause. The J gene is TRBJ2-3, the V gene TRBV12-3 or TRBV12-4; D remains unclear. The CDR3 is 15 amino acids. This chain's CDR3 is CASSLFDSSTDTRHF. The CDR3 DNA reads as TGTGCCAGCAGTTTATTTGACTCCTCCACAGATACGCGGCATTTT.

Points on this clonotype: One end of the junction fails to match germline, which may point to a read error. The chain has TRBV4-3 and TRBJ2-3; D not certain. This CDR3 comprises 14 residues. Germline CDR1 LGHNA, CDR2 YSLEER. For the CDR3, the DNA is TGCGCCAGCAGTCAAGATCACGACACAGATACGCAGTATTTT. Amino acids: CASSQDHDTDTQYF.

This rearrangement joins TRBV11-2 to TRBJ2-1; 7 bases fit TRBD2. This CDR3 comprises 13 residues. J lost 12 bases, V lost 1 base, and 6 bases had no gene match. Germline values: CDR1 SGHAT, CDR2 FQNNGV. The CDR3 sequence: CASSLGLAGGQFF. The CDR3 DNA sequence: TGTGCCAGCAGCTTAGGACTAGCCGGTGGGCAGTTCTTC.

Points on this clonotype: Likely a read error: the CDR3 ends without its conserved phenylalanine or tryptophan. V is TRBV7-8 and J is TRBJ2-7; D gene uncertain. Germline V lookup: CDR1 SGHVS, CDR2 FQNEAQ. V was cut by 3 bases and J by 2 bases, with 8 bases left in between. The CDR3 runs to 13 residues. For the CDR3, the DNA is TGTGCCAGCAGCTTCGACTCCGCCTACGAGCAGTACTTA. Translation: CASSFDSAYEQYL.

The chain joins TRBV12-3 or TRBV12-4 to TRBJ2-4; weak D call: TRBD1 (5 bases). There are 17 residues in the CDR3. CDR3 residues: CEQFMGGADIAKNIQYF. The CDR3 bases are TGTGAGCAGTTTATGGGTGGGGCGGACATAGCCAAAAACATTCAGTACTTC.

With respect to this clonotype: Compared with germline, one end of the junction differs, possibly owing to a read error. The chain is built from TRBV11-2 and TRBJ2-3, with 8 bases that match TRBD1. This CDR3 region has 15 residues. The V gene's germline CDR1 is SGHAT and CDR2 FQNNGV. CDR3 DNA: TGTGCAAGCAGCATGCCGACAGGGGCGTCAGATACGCAGTATTTT. This sequence encodes CASSMPTGASDTQYF.

Points on this clonotype: One end of the junction varies from germline; a read error may be responsible. The genes are TRBV6-2 or TRBV6-3 and TRBJ1-5; a weak D match, TRBD1 (5 bases). CDR1 is MNHEY and CDR2 is SVGEGT in the germline V gene. The CDR3 is 16 residues long. CDR3 DNA: TGTGCCAGCAGTTACCCACCAGACAGAAGCAATCCGCCCCAGCATTTT. Protein sequence: CASSYPPDRSNPPQHF.

About this clonotype: Being one base from a much bigger clone, this may be a read error. This chain links TRBV2 with TRBJ2-2; no definite D call. This CDR3 comprises 12 residues. Trimming removed 8 bases from V and 6 bases from J, with 10 bases in between. Germline V gives CDR1 SNHLY, CDR2 FYNNEI. The CDR3 DNA reads TGTGCCAGCGCCGGAATGGCCGGGGAGCTGTTTTTT. Residues: CASAGMAGELFF.